This record concerns one TCR beta chain sequence. What it binds is not known. The source of the sample is a study of a mutant IDH1 vaccine in newly diagnosed glioma. Across the whole study: The initiation of vaccination occurred 4-6 weeks after radiotherapy alone, or with temozolomide cycles.

TCRdb's copy holds only in-frame clones and misses some; the assay was immunoSEQ multiplex PCR. The repertoire holds 75,000 to 85,000 clones, with more than 85% as singletons. This CDR3 has 13 amino acids. The V gene's germline CDR1 is MNHEY and CDR2 SVGAGI. The V and J ends lost 0 bases and 3 bases respectively, with 3 bases between them. Documented time point: week 5, during vaccination. Topical imiquimod accompanied each vaccine dose, which consisted of 300 ug of mutant IDH1 20-mer peptide. The sequences come from PBMCs, collected from a glioma patient whose treatment included an IDH1 peptide vaccine. The chain employs TRBV6-5 and TRBJ1-3; no reliable D call. This sequence originates from a woman between 45 and 65 years old with glioma. The CDR3 protein is CASSYSGGNTIYF. CDR3 in DNA: TGTGCCAGCAGTTACTCTGGTGGAAACACCATATATTTT.